The present T cell receptor (beta chain) was sequenced within a study of beta chain features in type 1 diabetes. The isolated RNA, all of it, was reverse transcribed, so expressed TCRB transcripts were what got sequenced. Libraries were prepared by immunoSEQ multiplex PCR; TCRdb keeps only in-frame clonotypes and omits some of them. Among about 320,000 clones, 12% to 15% were seen once, and the ten largest hold approximately 7%. The CDR3 is 16 amino acids. Trimming cost V 4 bases and J 1 base, with 16 bases left between them. Germline V gene sequence: CDR1 SGHNT, CDR2 YYREEE (reference sequence). The chain carries TRBV5-4 and TRBJ2-3; D is possibly TRBD1 (6 bases). The receptor was derived from a young man in good health. Sequencing used central memory CD4+ T cells from blood. The CDR3 is CASSQGLQGGTDTQYF. CDR3 coding DNA: TGTGCCAGCAGCCAAGGGTTACAGGGAGGCACAGATACGCAGTATTTT. Using reference TRBV5-4 and TRBJ2-3 for the parts outside the CDR3, the full variable domain is ETGVTQSPTHLIKTRGQQVTLRCSSQSGHNTVSWYQQALGQGPQFIFQYYREEENGRGNFPPRFSGLQFPNYSSELNVNALELDDSALYLCASSQGLQGGTDTQYFGPGTRLTVL.